These T cell receptor beta chains were read from a single sample in a study of blood T cells in healthy people across ages. TCRdb recomputed calls from the 5' RACE reads with MiXCR, one row per CDR3 protein. The sample consists of around 970,000 distinct CDR3 sequences, just over 50% of them appearing once. Specimen: blood. Source of these receptors: a woman aged 55-70 years in good health. Each CDR3 is given with its conserved first and last residue. A clone size is listed for some rows: how often the clone was seen (once, few, many), or a class if it is expanded.

clone_size: NA
v_call: TRBV15
cdr3_length: 13
j_call: TRBJ2-5
cdr3_aa: CATAEYTQETQYF

clone_size: NA
v_call: TRBV27
cdr3_length: 12
j_call: TRBJ1-2
cdr3_aa: CASTPGGGGYTF

clone_size: NA
v_call: TRBV2
cdr3_length: 13
j_call: TRBJ2-7
cdr3_aa: CAIPGAVPYEQYF

clone_size: NA
v_call: TRBV27
cdr3_length: 14
j_call: TRBJ2-2
cdr3_aa: CASSLPGGTGELFF

clone_size: NA
v_call: TRBV6-2/TRBV6-3
cdr3_length: 16
j_call: TRBJ2-1
cdr3_aa: CASSSLEGDTLNEQFF

clone_size: once
v_call: TRBV2
cdr3_length: 15
j_call: TRBJ1-5
cdr3_aa: CASSEEGTANQPQHF

clone_size: NA
v_call: TRBV12-3/TRBV12-4
cdr3_length: 17
j_call: TRBJ1-5
cdr3_aa: CASSLRWTYLIREPQHF

clone_size: NA
v_call: TRBV20-1
cdr3_length: 12
j_call: TRBJ2-3
cdr3_aa: CSARWNTDTQYF

clone_size: NA
v_call: TRBV29-1
cdr3_length: 11
j_call: TRBJ1-1
cdr3_aa: CSVSRNTEAFF

clone_size: few
v_call: TRBV24-1
cdr3_length: 13
j_call: TRBJ1-2
cdr3_aa: CATSDFGGRGYTF

clone_size: few
v_call: TRBV5-6
cdr3_length: 15
j_call: TRBJ2-1
cdr3_aa: CASSLELAGVGEQFF

clone_size: NA
v_call: TRBV29-1
cdr3_length: 12
j_call: TRBJ2-7
cdr3_aa: CSVEVSGVEQYF

clone_size: few
v_call: TRBV28
cdr3_length: 14
j_call: TRBJ1-2
cdr3_aa: CASSFRVPNYGYTF

clone_size: NA
v_call: TRBV4-1
cdr3_length: 18
j_call: TRBJ2-3
cdr3_aa: CASSQEEGRGRGGDTQYF

clone_size: few
v_call: TRBV18
cdr3_length: 16
j_call: TRBJ2-5
cdr3_aa: CASSPPQGQIQETQYF

clone_size: NA
v_call: TRBV6-1
cdr3_length: 16
j_call: TRBJ2-5
cdr3_aa: CASSARTGLVQETQYF

clone_size: NA
v_call: TRBV28
cdr3_length: 16
j_call: TRBJ2-1
cdr3_aa: CASSWRGRGGNNEQFF

clone_size: NA
v_call: TRBV20-1
cdr3_length: 18
j_call: TRBJ2-1
cdr3_aa: CSARDVRVVSPGYNEQFF

clone_size: many
v_call: TRBV25-1
cdr3_length: 13
j_call: TRBJ1-2
cdr3_aa: CASSESGSYGYTF

clone_size: few
v_call: TRBV2
cdr3_length: 12
j_call: TRBJ2-1
cdr3_aa: CASSNGRGEQFF

clone_size: few
v_call: TRBV7-9
cdr3_length: 15
j_call: TRBJ2-7
cdr3_aa: CASSPAGVADYEQYF

clone_size: NA
v_call: TRBV28
cdr3_length: 15
j_call: TRBJ2-1
cdr3_aa: CASSWGGARDNEQFF

clone_size: once
v_call: TRBV4-2
cdr3_length: 15
j_call: NA
cdr3_aa: CACSQGTSGTYEQYF

clone_size: NA
v_call: TRBV28
cdr3_length: 18
j_call: TRBJ2-1
cdr3_aa: CAGTSLRLAGGVGSEQFF

clone_size: NA
v_call: TRBV6-2/TRBV6-3
cdr3_length: 15
j_call: NA
cdr3_aa: CASSLVGGPYNEQYF

clone_size: NA
v_call: TRBV6-5
cdr3_length: 11
j_call: TRBJ1-1
cdr3_aa: CASRRDTEAFF

clone_size: few
v_call: TRBV29-1
cdr3_length: 16
j_call: TRBJ2-7
cdr3_aa: CSVDMSRGQGTDEQYF

clone_size: NA
v_call: TRBV4-3
cdr3_length: 15
j_call: NA
cdr3_aa: CASSQTGVGYNEQYF

clone_size: NA
v_call: TRBV10-2
cdr3_length: 14
j_call: TRBJ2-3
cdr3_aa: CASSETLSTDTQYF

clone_size: NA
v_call: TRBV2
cdr3_length: 14
j_call: TRBJ2-7
cdr3_aa: CASRGLASVYEQYF

clone_size: few
v_call: TRBV10-3
cdr3_length: 15
j_call: TRBJ1-2
cdr3_aa: CAISGYRDSNYGYTF

clone_size: few
v_call: TRBV12-3/TRBV12-4
cdr3_length: 15
j_call: TRBJ2-3
cdr3_aa: CASSYEAGGRDTQYF

clone_size: NA
v_call: TRBV6-2/TRBV6-3
cdr3_length: 15
j_call: TRBJ1-5
cdr3_aa: CASSSDRATSQPQHF

clone_size: NA
v_call: TRBV5-1
cdr3_length: 13
j_call: TRBJ2-1
cdr3_aa: CASSVEGKYEQFF

clone_size: NA
v_call: TRBV9
cdr3_length: 12
j_call: TRBJ2-4
cdr3_aa: CASSGLEDTQYF

clone_size: NA
v_call: TRBV20-1
cdr3_length: 15
j_call: TRBJ2-7
cdr3_aa: CSARVPGGPWDEQYF

clone_size: few
v_call: TRBV20-1
cdr3_length: 12
j_call: TRBJ1-2
cdr3_aa: CSARDQGGGYTF

clone_size: many
v_call: TRBV5-1
cdr3_length: 14
j_call: TRBJ2-7
cdr3_aa: CASSIDRESYEQYF

clone_size: NA
v_call: TRBV29-1
cdr3_length: 16
j_call: TRBJ1-5
cdr3_aa: CSVALSRTAGNQPQHF

clone_size: NA
v_call: TRBV28
cdr3_length: 13
j_call: TRBJ2-2
cdr3_aa: CASRRWEQGELFF

clone_size: many
v_call: TRBV29-1
cdr3_length: 11
j_call: TRBJ2-7
cdr3_aa: CSVEVFHEQYF

clone_size: NA
v_call: TRBV30
cdr3_length: 13
j_call: TRBJ2-1
cdr3_aa: CAWKGGVVDEQFF

clone_size: NA
v_call: TRBV29-1
cdr3_length: 13
j_call: NA
cdr3_aa: CSVGSSGYNEQYF

clone_size: few
v_call: TRBV7-8
cdr3_length: 16
j_call: TRBJ2-7
cdr3_aa: CASSLASPAQRYEQYF

clone_size: once
v_call: TRBV27
cdr3_length: 15
j_call: NA
cdr3_aa: CAGSLSWDRVHEQYF

clone_size: NA
v_call: TRBV20-1
cdr3_length: 13
j_call: TRBJ2-7
cdr3_aa: CSARQGATYEQYF

clone_size: NA
v_call: TRBV7-2
cdr3_length: 14
j_call: TRBJ2-7
cdr3_aa: CASSLVGRSHEQYF

clone_size: few
v_call: TRBV5-1
cdr3_length: 16
j_call: TRBJ2-7
cdr3_aa: CASSPATSGRGDEQYF